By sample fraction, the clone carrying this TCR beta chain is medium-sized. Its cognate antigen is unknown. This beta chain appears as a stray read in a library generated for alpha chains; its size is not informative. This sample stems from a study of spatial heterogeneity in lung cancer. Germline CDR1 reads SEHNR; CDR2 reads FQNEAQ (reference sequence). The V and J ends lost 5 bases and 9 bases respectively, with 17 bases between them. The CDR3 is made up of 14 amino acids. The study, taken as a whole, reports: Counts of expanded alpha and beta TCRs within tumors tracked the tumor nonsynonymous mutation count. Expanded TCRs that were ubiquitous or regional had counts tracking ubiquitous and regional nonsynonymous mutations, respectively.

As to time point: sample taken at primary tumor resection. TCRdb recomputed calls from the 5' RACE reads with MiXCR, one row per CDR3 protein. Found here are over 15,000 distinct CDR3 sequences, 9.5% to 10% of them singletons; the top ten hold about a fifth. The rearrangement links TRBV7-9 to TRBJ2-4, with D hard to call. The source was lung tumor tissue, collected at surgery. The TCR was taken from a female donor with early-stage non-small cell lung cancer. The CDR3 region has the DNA TGTGCCAGCAGCGTAGGCGGTTCGGATGGCATTCAGTACTTC. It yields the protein CASSVGGSDGIQYF.